What follows are 11 T cell receptor beta chains derived from one specimen sequenced in a study of tumor-infiltrating lymphocytes in primary liver carcinoma. TCR beta cDNA was prepared out of about 530 ng total RNA by means of a constant-region primer. TCR beta libraries came from three nested multiplex PCR rounds using slightly modified ARM-PCR. For 10 cycles apiece, the opening two PCR rounds ran with TRBV1-TRBV30 forward primers and a C-beta reverse primer. TCRdb re-called the multiplex PCR reads through MiXCR, storing one row per CDR3 protein. The profile shows approximately 79,000 distinct CDR3 sequences, roughly 69% of them singletons. Co-extraction of both nucleic acids (RNA and DNA) used roughly 20-34 mg of unsorted bulk tissue. The sample consisted of liver tumor tissue from sampling region 4. This sample's subset: tumor region T4, right-lateral pole. The receptors stem from a man aged 40-55 years with primary liver carcinoma and hepatitis B virus infection.

V and J are TRBV4-1 and TRBJ2-1, with 10 positions matching TRBD1. With 11 bases clipped from V and 7 bases from J, the junction kept 20 bases outside the gene matches. The CDR3 has 17 residues. Germline V gene data show CDR1 as MGHRA and CDR2 as YSYEKL. The CDR3 loop is CARNQYLSMDRGNEQFF. The CDR3 DNA follows: TGCGCCCGCAACCAATATTTAAGTATGGACAGGGGGAATGAGCAGTTCTTC.

Concerning this clonotype: Since a much larger clone is just one base distant, this may be a read error. This sequence joins TRBV29-1 and TRBJ2-5; D unclear. V lost 7 bases, J lost 5 bases, and 17 bases lay in between. The CDR3 runs to 13 residues. CDR1 is SQVTM and CDR2 is ANQGSEA in the germline V gene. The CDR3 reads CSATWVSWETQYF. DNA of the CDR3: TGCAGCGCTACCTGGGTCTCGTGGGAGACCCAGTACTTC.

In this sample, this clonotype turned up a few times. This could be a read error, since a much larger clone is one nucleotide away. The V and J genes are TRBV7-8 and TRBJ2-7; 9 positions agree with TRBD2. Per germline, CDR1 SGHVS and CDR2 FQNEAQ. The CDR3 contains 14 residues. The CDR3 region has the DNA TGTGCCAGCAGCGTTAGCGGGAGAGTTTACGGGCAGTACTTC. Protein: CASSVSGRVYGQYF. The full variable domain, its missing parts supplied by reference TRBV7-8 and TRBJ2-7, is GAGVSQSPRYKVAKRGQDVALRCDPISGHVSLFWYQQALGQGPEFLTYFQNEAQLDKSGLPSDRFFAERPEGSVSTLKIQRTQQEDSAVYLCASSVSGRVYGQYFGPGTRLTVT.

This clonotype showed up just once. The missing conserved phenylalanine or tryptophan at the end of this CDR3 makes a read error likely. It is unclear where the CDR3 begins or ends on the DNA, so no DNA is shown, and the CDR3 is as TCRdb lists it. The chain employs TRBV12-3 or TRBV12-4 and TRBJ2-5; the table gives TRBD1 as D, unverified against the DNA. The CDR3 has 15 amino acids, counting both end residues. The chain's CDR3 is CACSSGGGWEETQHV.

To note about this clonotype: Since no conserved phenylalanine or tryptophan closes the CDR3, a read error is the likely cause. Because the CDR3's place on the DNA is in doubt, the DNA is left out and the CDR3 is given as listed by TCRdb. The chain joins TRBV1 to TRBJ2-5; the D call in the table, TRBD2, was not verified against the DNA. TRBV1 has pseudogene status. The CDR3 sequence runs 15 residues, both termini included. The CDR3 reads CTSSPPQRAQETQYS.

On this clonotype: The junction departs from germline at one end; a sequencing error may be responsible. J is TRBJ2-3 and V is TRBV11-2; 7 nucleotides align to TRBD1. This CDR3 region has 14 residues. Germline lookup yields CDR1 SGHAT and CDR2 FQNNGV. Here the CDR3 reads CVSSFRDSIDTQYF. In DNA form, the CDR3 reads TGTGTCAGTAGCTTTCGGGACAGCATAGATACGCAGTATTTT.

V is TRBV11-2 and J is TRBJ2-4, with a possible D match to TRBD2 (6 bases). CDR3 length: 14 residues. CDR1 and CDR2 (germline): SGHAT, FQNNGV. V lost 5 bases, J lost 10 bases, and 18 bases lay in between. The CDR3 DNA reads TGTGCCAGCAGCCCCCGACGGGGGTGGAAGATTCAGTACTTC. Translated, it gives CASSPRRGWKIQYF.

As regards this clonotype: At one end the junction does not follow the germline gene, possibly because of a read error. The chain has TRBV29-1 and TRBJ2-7; 8 positions match TRBD2. CDR3 length equals 14 residues. The germline V gene has CDR1 SQVTM and CDR2 ANQGSEA. DNA of the CDR3: TGCACCGTTAGAATAACGGGAGGGCCCTACGAGCAGTACTTC. Translation: CTVRITGGPYEQYF.

Remarks on this clonotype: At one end the junction does not follow the germline gene, possibly because of a read error. This rearrangement joins TRBV10-3 to TRBJ1-5; D is perhaps TRBD1 (6 bases). Germline V gives CDR1 ENHRY, CDR2 SYGVKD. The CDR3 sequence is 13 residues long. In nucleotides, the CDR3 is TGTGTCATCAGTGTGGACAGCTACCAGCCCCAGCATTTT. Amino acid sequence: CVISVDSYQPQHF.

The gene calls are TRBV11-1 and TRBJ2-1; 12 bases map to TRBD2. The CDR3 sequence is 17 residues long. V trimming: 5 bases; J trimming: 15 bases; junction bases outside the gene matches: 20. The germline CDR1 and CDR2 sequences are SGHAT and FQDESV (reference sequence). The CDR3 protein is CASSLRLAGEVDDKRFF. The CDR3 DNA reads TGTGCCAGCAGCCTGAGACTAGCGGGAGAAGTTGACGATAAGCGGTTCTTC.

This clonotype showed up just once. This may be a read error: a much more frequent sequence differs by one nucleotide. The rearrangement joins TRBV5-1 to TRBJ1-2; D is undetermined. V shed 2 bases and J shed 3 bases, with 11 bases lying between them. Looked up from germline, CDR1 is SGHRS and CDR2 is YFSETQ. This CDR3 has 14 residues. The CDR3 reads CASSFWAVDYGYTF. DNA for the CDR3: TGCGCCAGCAGCTTTTGGGCGGTGGACTATGGCTACACCTTC. Drawing the rest from reference TRBV5-1 and TRBJ1-2, the complete variable domain is KAGVTQTPRYLIKTRGQQVTLSCSPISGHRSVSWYQQTPGQGLQFLFEYFSETQRNKGNFPGRFSGRQFSNSRSEMNVSTLELGDSALYLCASSFWAVDYGYTFGSGTRLTVV.